The present TCR beta chain was sequenced within a study of T-cell reconstitution after alpha-beta-depleted transplantation in children. Broader study findings: By about two months after transplant, alpha-beta T cells reportedly arose from several hundred graft clones that had expanded. There were some patients whose high TCRbeta diversity at day 60 came from surviving recipient T cells and thymic progenitors. One year after transplant, T-cell counts and diversity came mostly from newly produced T cells.

This clonotype was counted ten times or more. Its specificity is unknown. The length of the CDR3 is 12 residues. Trimming left V 5 bases short and J 1 base short, with 7 bases between. Germline V gene lookup returns CDR1 SGHRS and CDR2 YFSETQ. Molecular barcoding with unique molecular identifiers was used for the TCRbeta library. A single record per CDR3 protein comes from TCRdb applying MiXCR to the PCR reads. The table has nearly 9,500 distinct CDR3 sequences, 14% seen once; the top ten hold approximately 50%. The origin of this receptor is a male patient younger than 18 who had a stem cell transplant for acute lymphoblastic leukemia, so the T cells may come from the graft donor. The sequenced sample was PBMCs, mostly from graft donor cells, obtained 60 days after TCRalphabeta/CD19-depleted stem cell transplant. V usage is TRBV5-1 and J usage is TRBJ2-7; D is unclear. CDR3 region: CASSPASYEQYF. The CDR3 coding sequence is TGCGCCAGCAGTCCAGCTTCCTACGAGCAGTACTTC.